Following are 4 T cell receptor beta chains from one sample sequenced in a study of blood T cells in healthy people across ages. PCR was performed a second time for roughly 6 to 12 cycles using a sample-barcoded 5' primer and a J-beta primer mix. TCRdb processed the 5' RACE reads anew with MiXCR; each CDR3 protein has one entry. The sample comprises about 1.8 million distinct CDR3 sequences, just under 50% of which are singletons, and 2.1% rests with the top ten. Sequencing was carried out using blood. Receptors were obtained from a woman in her thirties or forties in good health.

This sequence joins TRBV4-3 and TRBJ2-1; TRBD1 aligns across 8 bases. J gave up 7 bases and V 0 bases, and 5 bases lay outside the gene matches. Germline V CDR1 and CDR2: LGHNA, YSLEER. This CDR3 spans 15 amino acids. The CDR3 protein is CASSQDQGARNEQFF. The CDR3, as DNA: TGCGCCAGCAGCCAAGATCAGGGGGCGCGGAATGAGCAGTTCTTC.

This clonotype was detected a few times. The chain has TRBV2 and TRBJ2-4; D ambiguous. Germline V gene sequence: CDR1 SNHLY, CDR2 FYNNEI. The CDR3 sequence is 13 residues long. Deletions cut 5 bases from V and 4 bases from J, with 9 bases between. The chain's CDR3 is CASSLGNKNIQYF. In DNA form, the CDR3 reads TGTGCCAGCAGTCTGGGTAATAAAAACATTCAGTACTTC.

The rearrangement joins TRBV7-2 to TRBJ1-6; D possibly corresponds to TRBD1 (6 bases). Deletions cut 5 bases from V and 0 bases from J, with 17 bases between. Germline-derived CDR1 and CDR2 are SGHTA and FQGNSA. The CDR3 loop spans 18 amino acids. Here the CDR3 DNA reads TGTGCCAGCAGCCCTCCTCCCGGGACAAGCTCCTATAATTCACCCCTCCACTTT. Translated: CASSPPPGTSSYNSPLHF.

This clonotype showed up just a few times. The chain carries TRBV7-9 and TRBJ1-6, with D perhaps TRBD1 (6 bases). The germline gives CDR1 SEHNR, CDR2 FQNEAQ (reference sequence). The CDR3 is 15 amino acids. Trimming removed 4 bases at V and 10 bases at J, with 17 bases between. The CDR3 sequence is CASSSETGGGSPLHF. In DNA form, the CDR3 reads TGTGCCAGCAGCTCCGAGACAGGTGGCGGGTCACCCCTCCACTTT. Variable domain in full (rest from reference TRBV7-9 and TRBJ1-6): DTGVSQNPRHKITKRGQNVTFRCDPISEHNRLYWYRQTLGQGPEFLTYFQNEAQLEKSRLLSDRFSAERPKGSFSTLEIQRTEQGDSAMYLCASSSETGGGSPLHFGNGTRLTVT.